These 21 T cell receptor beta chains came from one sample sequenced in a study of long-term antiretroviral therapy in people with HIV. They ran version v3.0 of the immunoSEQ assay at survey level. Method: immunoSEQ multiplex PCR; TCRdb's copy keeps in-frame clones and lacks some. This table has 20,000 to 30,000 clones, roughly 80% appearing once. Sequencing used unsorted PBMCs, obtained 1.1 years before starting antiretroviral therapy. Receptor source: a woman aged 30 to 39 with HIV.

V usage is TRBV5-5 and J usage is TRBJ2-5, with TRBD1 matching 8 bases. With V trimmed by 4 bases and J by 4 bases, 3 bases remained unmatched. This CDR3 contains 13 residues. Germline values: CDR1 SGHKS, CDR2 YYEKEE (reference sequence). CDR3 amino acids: CASSTGQGETQYF. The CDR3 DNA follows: TGTGCCAGCAGCACCGGACAGGGAGAGACCCAGTACTTC. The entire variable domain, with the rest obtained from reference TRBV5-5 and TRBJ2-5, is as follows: DAGVTQSPTHLIKTRGQQVTLRCSPISGHKSVSWYQQVLGQGPQFIFQYYEKEERGRGNFPDRFSARQFPNYSSELNVNALLLGDSALYLCASSTGQGETQYFGPGTRLLVL.

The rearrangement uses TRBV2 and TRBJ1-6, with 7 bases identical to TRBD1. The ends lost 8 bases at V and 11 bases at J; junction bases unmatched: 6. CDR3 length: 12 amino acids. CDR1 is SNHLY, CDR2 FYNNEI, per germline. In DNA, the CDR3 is TGTGCCAGCGACGACAGGGACACACCCCTCCACTTT. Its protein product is CASDDRDTPLHF. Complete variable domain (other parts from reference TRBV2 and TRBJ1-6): EPEVTQTPSHQVTQMGQEVILRCVPISNHLYFYWYRQILGQKVEFLVSFYNNEISEKSEIFDDQFSVERPDGSNFTLKIRSTKLEDSAMYFCASDDRDTPLHFGNGTRLTVT.

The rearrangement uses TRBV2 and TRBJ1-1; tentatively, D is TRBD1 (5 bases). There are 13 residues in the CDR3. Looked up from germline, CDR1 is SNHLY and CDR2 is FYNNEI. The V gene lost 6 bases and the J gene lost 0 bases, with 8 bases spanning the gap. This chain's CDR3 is CASSGTVNTEAFF. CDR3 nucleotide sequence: TGTGCCAGCAGCGGGACGGTGAACACTGAAGCTTTCTTT.

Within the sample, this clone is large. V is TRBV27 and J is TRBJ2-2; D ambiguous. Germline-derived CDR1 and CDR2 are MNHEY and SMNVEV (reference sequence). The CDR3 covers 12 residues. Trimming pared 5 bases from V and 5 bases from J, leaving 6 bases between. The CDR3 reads CASSGRTGELFF. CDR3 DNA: TGTGCCAGCAGTGGAAGAACCGGGGAGCTGTTTTTT.

This CDR3 is CASSEYRGTEAFF. CDR3 sequence (DNA): TGTGCCAGCAGCGAATACAGGGGAACTGAAGCTTTCTTT. The chain couples TRBV9 to TRBJ1-1; 7 bases fit TRBD1. Germline V gene sequence: CDR1 SGDLS, CDR2 YYNGEE. Trimming at V came to 3 bases and at J to 5 bases, leaving 4 bases not matched to a gene. The CDR3 is 13 residues long.

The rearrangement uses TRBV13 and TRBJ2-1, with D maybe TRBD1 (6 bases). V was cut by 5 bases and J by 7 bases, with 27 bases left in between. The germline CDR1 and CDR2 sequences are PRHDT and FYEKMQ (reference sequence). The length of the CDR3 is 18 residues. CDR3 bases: TGTGCCAGCAGCCCTAGGGGTTTGAGGGGACACCCTGGGAATGAGCAGTTCTTC. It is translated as CASSPRGLRGHPGNEQFF.

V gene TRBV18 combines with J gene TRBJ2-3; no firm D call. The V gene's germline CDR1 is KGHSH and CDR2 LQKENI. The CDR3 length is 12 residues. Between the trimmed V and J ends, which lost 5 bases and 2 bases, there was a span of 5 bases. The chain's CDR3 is CASSSNTDTQYF. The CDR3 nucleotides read TGTGCCAGCTCATCTAACACAGATACGCAGTATTTT.

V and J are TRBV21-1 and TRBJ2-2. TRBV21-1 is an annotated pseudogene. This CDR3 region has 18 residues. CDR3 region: CASSTEGGGREEGGELFF. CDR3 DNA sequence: TGTGCCAGCAGCACTGAAGGGGGAGGCAGGGAGGAGGGCGGGGAGCTGTTTTTT.

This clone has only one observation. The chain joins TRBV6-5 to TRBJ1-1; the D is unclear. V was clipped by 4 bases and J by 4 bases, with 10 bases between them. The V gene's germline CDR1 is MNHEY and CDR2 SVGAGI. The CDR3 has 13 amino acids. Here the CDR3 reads CASSFSGRTEAFF. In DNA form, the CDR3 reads TGTGCCAGCAGTTTTTCCGGCCGCACTGAAGCTTTCTTT.

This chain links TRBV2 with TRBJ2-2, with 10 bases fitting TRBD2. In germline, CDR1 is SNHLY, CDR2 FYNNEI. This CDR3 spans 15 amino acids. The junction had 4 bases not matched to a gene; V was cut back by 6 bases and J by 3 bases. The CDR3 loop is CASRIGLADTGELFF. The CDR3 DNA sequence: TGTGCCAGCAGGATAGGACTAGCGGACACCGGGGAGCTGTTTTTT.

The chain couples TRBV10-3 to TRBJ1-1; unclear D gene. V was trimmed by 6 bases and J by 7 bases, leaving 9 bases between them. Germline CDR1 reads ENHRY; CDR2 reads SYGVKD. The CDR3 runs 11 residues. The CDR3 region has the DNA TGTGCCATCAGCGACGCGAGTGAAGCTTTCTTT. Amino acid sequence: CAISDASEAFF.

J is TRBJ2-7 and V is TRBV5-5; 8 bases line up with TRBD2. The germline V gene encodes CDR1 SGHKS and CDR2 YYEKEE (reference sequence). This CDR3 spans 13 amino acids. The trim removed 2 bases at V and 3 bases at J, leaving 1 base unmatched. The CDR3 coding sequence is TGTGCCAGCAGCTTCGGGGGGGGCTACGAGCAGTACTTC. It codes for CASSFGGGYEQYF.

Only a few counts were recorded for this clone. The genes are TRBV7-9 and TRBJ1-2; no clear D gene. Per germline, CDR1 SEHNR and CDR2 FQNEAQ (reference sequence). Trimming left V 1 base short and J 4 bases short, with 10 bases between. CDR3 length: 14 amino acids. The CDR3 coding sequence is TGTGCCAGCAGCTTAGGAGAGAGTTTCTATGGCTACACCTTC. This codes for CASSLGESFYGYTF.

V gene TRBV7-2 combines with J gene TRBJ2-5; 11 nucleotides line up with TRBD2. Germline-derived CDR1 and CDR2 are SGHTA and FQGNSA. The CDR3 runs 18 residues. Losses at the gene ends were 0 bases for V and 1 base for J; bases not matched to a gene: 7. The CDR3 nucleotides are TGTGCCAGCAGCTTAGCGCCCCGAACTAGCGGGGGCCAAGAGACCCAGTACTTC. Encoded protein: CASSLAPRTSGGQETQYF.

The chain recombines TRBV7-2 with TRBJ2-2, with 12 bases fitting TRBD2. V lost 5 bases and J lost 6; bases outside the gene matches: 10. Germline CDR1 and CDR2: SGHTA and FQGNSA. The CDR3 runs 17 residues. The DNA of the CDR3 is TGTGCCAGCAGCCAGGGGCGGGGACTAGCGGGTGCCGGGGAGCTGTTTTTT. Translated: CASSQGRGLAGAGELFF. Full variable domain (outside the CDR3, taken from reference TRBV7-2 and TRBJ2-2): GAGVSQSPSNKVTEKGKDVELRCDPISGHTALYWYRQSLGQGLEFLIYFQGNSAPDKSGLPSDRFSAERTGGSVSTLTIQRTQQEDSAVYLCASSQGRGLAGAGELFFGEGSRLTVL.

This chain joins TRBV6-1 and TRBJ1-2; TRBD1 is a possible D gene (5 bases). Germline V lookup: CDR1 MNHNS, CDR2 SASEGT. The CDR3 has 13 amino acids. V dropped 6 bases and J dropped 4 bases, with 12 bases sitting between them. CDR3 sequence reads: CASSPGRVYGYTF. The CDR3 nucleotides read TGTGCCAGCAGCCCCGGCAGGGTCTATGGCTACACCTTC.

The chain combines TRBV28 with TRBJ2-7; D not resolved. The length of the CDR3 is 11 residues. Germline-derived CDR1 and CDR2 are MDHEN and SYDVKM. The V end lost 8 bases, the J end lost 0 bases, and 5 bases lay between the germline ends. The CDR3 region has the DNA TGTGCCAGCTCAGACTCCTACGAGCAGTACTTC. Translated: CASSDSYEQYF.

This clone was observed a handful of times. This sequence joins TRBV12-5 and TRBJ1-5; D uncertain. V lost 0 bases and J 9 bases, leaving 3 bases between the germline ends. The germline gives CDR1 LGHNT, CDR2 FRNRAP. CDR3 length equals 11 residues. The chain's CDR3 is CASGLVGPQHF. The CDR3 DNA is TGTGCTAGTGGTTTGGTAGGGCCCCAGCATTTT.

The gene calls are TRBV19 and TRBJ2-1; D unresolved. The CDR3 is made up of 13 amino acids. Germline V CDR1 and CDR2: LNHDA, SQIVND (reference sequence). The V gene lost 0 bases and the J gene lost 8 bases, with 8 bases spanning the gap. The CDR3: CASSIEAGYEQFF. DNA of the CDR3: TGTGCCAGTAGTATAGAAGCCGGATATGAGCAGTTCTTC.

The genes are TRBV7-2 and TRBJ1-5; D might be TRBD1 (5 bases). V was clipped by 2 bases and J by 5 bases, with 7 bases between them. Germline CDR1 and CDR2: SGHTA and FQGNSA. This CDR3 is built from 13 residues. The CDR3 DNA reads TGTGCCAGCAGCTTACGGGGGGATCAGCCCCAGCATTTT. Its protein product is CASSLRGDQPQHF.

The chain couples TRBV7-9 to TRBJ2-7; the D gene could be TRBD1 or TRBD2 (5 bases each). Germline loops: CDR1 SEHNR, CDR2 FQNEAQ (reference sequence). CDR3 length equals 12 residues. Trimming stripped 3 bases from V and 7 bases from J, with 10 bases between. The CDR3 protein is CASSFGGGEQYV. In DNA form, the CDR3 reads TGTGCCAGCAGCTTCGGTGGGGGAGAGCAGTACGTC.